This paragraph reports one T cell receptor (beta chain). The CDR3 runs 11 residues. Between the trimmed V and J ends, which lost 0 bases and 10 bases, there was a span of 6 bases. The V gene's germline CDR1 is SGHDT and CDR2 YYEEEE. The data are from a study of T cell changes during pregnancy in multiple sclerosis. Profiled with immunoSEQ multiplex PCR; TCRdb holds only in-frame clones, not every one. The repertoire has more than 40,000 clones, 94% of them found once; the top ten carry about 0.56%. This chain uses TRBV5-6 with TRBJ2-3; maybe TRBD2 (5 bases). This TCR was recovered from a female donor with multiple sclerosis, enrolled in a pregnancy study. The sample consisted of CD4+ T cells from peripheral blood mononuclear cells, taken in the second trimester of pregnancy. The CDR3 loop is CASSLDGAQYF. The CDR3 region has the DNA TGTGCCAGCAGCTTGGACGGGGCGCAGTATTTT. The full variable domain, in which reference TRBV5-6 and TRBJ2-3 provide the parts outside the CDR3, is DAGVTQSPTHLIKTRGQQVTLRCSPKSGHDTVSWYQQALGQGPQFIFQYYEEEERQRGNFPDRFSGHQFPNYSSELNVNALLLGDSALYLCASSLDGAQYFGPGTRLTVL.